The present T cell receptor beta chain was sequenced within a study of control samples from healthy donors and cancer patients. Only in-frame clones appear in the TCRdb table, and some are missing; sequencing was by immunoSEQ multiplex PCR. The table has some 150,000 clones, around 94% seen once. The receptor was derived from a man in his forties in good health. The sample was blood.

CDR3 DNA sequence: TGCGCCAGCAGCCCAGGGGGCGAGCAGTACTTC. It translates to CASSPGGEQYF. This chain connects TRBV10-1 to TRBJ2-7; 7 bases align to TRBD1. Germline CDR1 reads WNHNN; CDR2 reads SYGVQD (reference sequence). The CDR3 has 11 residues. With 6 bases clipped from V and 6 bases from J, the junction kept 2 bases outside the gene matches.